The 15 T cell receptor beta chains in this list originate from one sample, sequenced in a study of patients and donors after allogeneic stem cell transplantation. TCRdb analysed the RT-PCR reads with MiXCR anew, one entry per CDR3 protein. This table holds some 880,000 distinct CDR3 sequences, 15% to 20% found once. Sequenced: blood, either unsorted or a sorted T cell fraction (not recorded which). The receptors were sampled from a human donor who was either an allogeneic HSCT recipient or a stem cell or donor lymphocyte infusion donor (not recorded which). It is not recorded whose cells these are; they may come from a transplant donor.

This clonotype was seen only a few times. V usage is TRBV4-2 and J usage is TRBJ2-5; the match to TRBD2 covers 10 bases. The V and J ends lost 3 bases and 2 bases, in that order; junction bases with no gene match: 6. The CDR3 has 16 residues. CDR1 is LGHNA, CDR2 YNFKEQ, per germline. The CDR3 loop reads CASSQLTSGQQETQYF. The CDR3 DNA sequence: TGTGCCAGCAGCCAGCTGACTAGCGGGCAACAAGAGACCCAGTACTTC.

This sequence joins TRBV20-1 and TRBJ2-5; 11 bases line up with TRBD2. The length of the CDR3 is 14 residues. The V segment lost 4 bases and the J segment 6 bases; nucleotides outside the gene matches: 7. Germline V lookup: CDR1 DFQATT, CDR2 SNEGSKA (reference sequence). The CDR3 region is CSAIGLAGGQTQYF. CDR3 coding DNA: TGCAGTGCTATAGGTCTAGCGGGAGGACAGACCCAGTACTTC.

A few counts support this clonotype. The chain combines TRBV27 with TRBJ1-1, with TRBD1 matching over 9 bases. The V gene end was trimmed by 4 bases and the J gene end by 11 bases; junction bases not matched to a gene: 8. CDR1 and CDR2 from the germline V gene are MNHEY and SMNVEV (reference sequence). This CDR3 has 13 amino acids. For the CDR3, the DNA is TGTGCCAGCAGTTCCACAGGGGGCGGAGAGGCTTTCTTT. It translates to CASSSTGGGEAFF.

The rearrangement uses TRBV9 and TRBJ2-7; 7 bases are a match to TRBD2. The J segment lost 5 bases and the V segment lost 2 bases, leaving 7 bases of the junction unmatched. The CDR3 runs 14 residues. CDR1 is SGDLS, CDR2 YYNGEE, per germline. The CDR3 sequence is CASSVEGGPDEQYF. The CDR3 DNA sequence: TGTGCCAGCAGCGTCGAGGGAGGGCCTGACGAGCAGTACTTC. The full variable domain, completed using reference TRBV9 and TRBJ2-7, is DSGVTQTPKHLITATGQRVTLRCSPRSGDLSVYWYQQSLDQGLQFLIQYYNGEERAKGNILERFSAQQFPDLHSELNLSSLELGDSALYFCASSVEGGPDEQYFGPGTRLTVT.

The rearrangement uses TRBV5-5 and TRBJ1-2; D unresolved. Trimming stripped 4 bases from V and 0 bases from J, with 16 bases between. The CDR3 has 16 amino acids. Germline V gene sequence: CDR1 SGHKS, CDR2 YYEKEE (reference sequence). CDR3 DNA: TGTGCCAGCAGCCTGGGGTTTGCAGCCTCTAACTATGGCTACACCTTC. Its protein product is CASSLGFAASNYGYTF.

J is TRBJ2-3 and V is TRBV12-3 or TRBV12-4, with 12 nucleotides matching TRBD2. The CDR3 sequence is 17 residues long. V lost 5 bases to trimming and J lost 2 bases; unmatched junction nucleotides: 8. CDR3 DNA sequence: TGTGCCAGCAGTCTTCGACTAGCGGGAGCTTCCACAGATACGCAGTATTTT. Residues: CASSLRLAGASTDTQYF.

This chain uses TRBV29-1 with TRBJ2-3; 14 positions match TRBD2. V shed 7 bases and J 0 bases; nucleotides not matched to a gene: 6. Germline lookup yields CDR1 SQVTM and CDR2 ANQGSEA. The CDR3 covers 16 residues. Here the CDR3 reads CSAGLAGGTSTDTQYF. The CDR3 bases are TGCAGCGCTGGACTAGCGGGGGGAACTAGCACAGATACGCAGTATTTT.

This clonotype was found a few times. The chain couples TRBV4-1 to TRBJ1-5; D gene uncertain. V was shortened by 1 base and J by 9 bases, with 16 bases between the two germline ends. CDR3 length: 15 amino acids. Germline CDR1 MGHRA, CDR2 YSYEKL. DNA for the CDR3: TGCGCCAGCAGCCAAGGGACGGAGTTACGAGGGCCCCAGCATTTT. Translated: CASSQGTELRGPQHF.

This clonotype was seen more than once but under ten times. This chain connects TRBV7-2 to TRBJ2-3; TRBD2 matches 9 bases. This CDR3 has 19 amino acids. CDR1 is SGHTA and CDR2 is FQGNSA in the germline V gene. V trimming: 0 bases; J trimming: 0 bases; junction bases outside the gene matches: 10. Here the CDR3 reads CASSLARMRLAESTDTQYF. In nucleotides, the CDR3 is TGTGCCAGCAGCTTAGCCCGAATGCGACTAGCGGAGAGCACAGATACGCAGTATTTT.

V is TRBV3-1 and J is TRBJ2-3; D is possibly TRBD2 (6 bases). The ends were cut back, 0 bases at V and 0 bases at J, with 13 bases in the middle. Per germline, CDR1 LGHDT and CDR2 YNNKEL (reference sequence). The CDR3 covers 17 residues. CDR3 coding DNA: TGTGCCAGCAGCCAAGATTCCCTAGCGCCAAGCACAGATACGCAGTATTTT. Translated: CASSQDSLAPSTDTQYF.

Ten or more counts support this clonotype. V is TRBV12-3 or TRBV12-4 and J is TRBJ1-1; no reliable D call. V dropped 0 bases and J dropped 4 bases, with 6 bases sitting between them. CDR3 length: 13 amino acids. The DNA for the CDR3 is TGTGCCAGCAGTTTAGCCCTTCTCACTGAAGCTTTCTTT. It encodes CASSLALLTEAFF.

This clonotype was detected a few times. The chain couples TRBV5-6 to TRBJ2-1; D perhaps matches TRBD2 (7 bases). The germline V and J ends were trimmed by 4 bases and 7 bases, with 21 bases remaining between them. There are 16 residues in the CDR3. Germline values: CDR1 SGHDT, CDR2 YYEEEE. CDR3 DNA: TGTGCCAGCAGCCTTAGGGGGGGCGGCGGGTCGAATGAGCAGTTCTTC. Translated: CASSLRGGGGSNEQFF.

V usage is TRBV9 and J usage is TRBJ2-1; D might be TRBD1 or TRBD2, each matching 10 bases. Germline CDR1 SGDLS, CDR2 YYNGEE. V was pared by 5 bases and J by 7 bases, with 28 bases between. This CDR3 spans 18 amino acids. As DNA, the CDR3 is TGTGCCAGCAGTCGACAGGGGGCTAGCGGGAGATTTTCGAATGAGCAGTTCTTC. Translating gives CASSRQGASGRFSNEQFF.

Turning to this clonotype: The junction departs from the called germline gene at one end, perhaps through a read error. The V gene is TRBV18, the J gene TRBJ2-1; TRBD2 might be the D (6 bases). The CDR3 contains 11 residues. Per germline, CDR1 KGHSH and CDR2 LQKENI. The CDR3 is CASSPGGEEVF. The CDR3 DNA reads TGTGCCAGCTCACCTGGAGGGGAAGAGGTCTTC.

This chain connects TRBV12-3 or TRBV12-4 to TRBJ1-1; 8 bases agree with TRBD1. V gave up 6 bases and J gave up 3 bases; unmatched junction bases: 12. This CDR3 is 16 amino acids long. The CDR3 loop is CASSSVRTGYHTEAFF. CDR3 sequence (DNA): TGTGCCAGCAGCTCCGTCAGGACAGGGTACCACACTGAAGCTTTCTTT.